The sequence of this T cell receptor beta chain was determined in a study of cytomegalovirus exposure and HLA in healthy donors. This clone has more than one count but fewer than ten. The PCR had 60 Vbeta and 13 Jbeta primers. Produced via immunoSEQ multiplex PCR; TCRdb's table is partial and in-frame only. Of under 200,000 clones in the sample, 60% to 80% were seen once. V dropped 4 bases and J dropped 1; count of bases not matched to a gene: 7. From germline, CDR1 is LNHDA and CDR2 SQIVND (reference sequence). This CDR3 has 16 amino acids. The source is a man in his forties or fifties in good health and CMV-seropositive. The chain links TRBV19 to TRBJ1-5; 7 bases fit TRBD1. The specimen was PBMCs. DNA of the CDR3: TGTGCCAGTAGTACGACACAGGGGATCAGCAATCAGCCCCAGCATTTT. Protein sequence: CASSTTQGISNQPQHF.